A single sample gave rise to the 32 T cell receptor beta chains below, sequenced in a study of CD8 T cells in ankylosing spondylitis. MiXCR, applied by TCRdb to the 5' RACE reads, yields one record per CDR3 protein. The table includes about 24,000 distinct CDR3 sequences, roughly 13% detected once. Sequencing was carried out using blood. Receptors were obtained from a male donor with ankylosing spondylitis or in good health (not recorded which).

The V and J genes are TRBV29-1 and TRBJ1-1, with a weak D call TRBD1 (6 bases). CDR1 and CDR2 from the germline V gene are SQVTM and ANQGSEA. The length of the CDR3 is 16 residues. Trimming shortened V by 2 bases and J by 4 bases, and 20 bases separated the two germline ends. CDR3 bases: TGCAGCGTTGAAAGAGCGAGGGGCAGGGGTAGCACTGAAGCTTTCTTT. This translates into CSVERARGRGSTEAFF.

This clonotype appeared many times. The rearrangement joins TRBV14 to TRBJ2-3; possible D gene TRBD2, 5 bases. Germline lookup yields CDR1 SGHDN and CDR2 FVKESK. V lost 2 bases, J lost 4 bases, and 7 bases lay in between. The CDR3 consists of 13 residues. The CDR3 DNA reads as TGTGCCAGCAGCCAATGGGGAGCAGATACGCAGTATTTT. It codes for CASSQWGADTQYF.

This clonotype was seen at least ten times. V gene TRBV19 combines with J gene TRBJ2-3; 10 bases line up with TRBD1. The CDR3 has 16 residues. Germline CDR1 and CDR2: LNHDA and SQIVND (reference sequence). V shed 7 bases and J 3 bases; nucleotides not matched to a gene: 10. CDR3 amino acids: CASTPGGQGMTDTQYF. The DNA for the CDR3 is TGTGCCAGTACCCCGGGGGGACAGGGGATGACAGATACGCAGTATTTT.

The sample holds many counts of this clonotype. The chain recombines TRBV12-3 or TRBV12-4 with TRBJ2-1, with 13 bases that match TRBD2. This CDR3 comprises 16 residues. V trimming: 6 bases; J trimming: 9 bases; junction bases outside the gene matches: 11. The CDR3 region has the DNA TGTGCCAGCAGCTTACTAGCGGGAGGGCCCCGCGGTGAGCAGTTCTTC. Its translation: CASSLLAGGPRGEQFF.

This clonotype was seen many times. J is TRBJ2-5 and V is TRBV7-2, with 9 nucleotides matching TRBD1. The ends lost 3 bases at V and 4 bases at J; junction bases unmatched: 3. This CDR3 has 14 residues. The germline gives CDR1 SGHTA, CDR2 FQGNSA. The CDR3 DNA reads TGTGCCAGCAGCTTGGACAGGGGCCCAGAGACCCAGTACTTC. It encodes CASSLDRGPETQYF.

This clonotype has a count of ten or more. The chain uses TRBV12-3 or TRBV12-4 and TRBJ1-2, with D unclear. The germline V and J ends were trimmed by 11 bases and 8 bases, with 15 bases remaining between them. The CDR3 contains 11 residues. CDR3 in amino acids: CASSGIFGYTF. CDR3 DNA sequence: TGTGCCTCCTCGGGAATTTTCGGCTACACCTTC.

The chain employs TRBV7-6 and TRBJ1-1; TRBD1 matches at 10 bases. This CDR3 has 13 residues. The germline V gene encodes CDR1 SGHVS and CDR2 FNYEAQ. Trimming took 4 bases from V and 7 from J; bases not matched to a gene: 3. The CDR3, as DNA: TGTGCCAGCAGCTCCGGACAGGGGGTTGAAGCTTTCTTT. Its protein product is CASSSGQGVEAFF.

This chain links TRBV5-1 with TRBJ2-1; no firm D call. Trimming removed 4 bases at V and 2 bases at J, with 13 bases between. The germline V gene has CDR1 SGHRS and CDR2 YFSETQ. The CDR3 extends over 15 amino acids. The CDR3 DNA is TGCGCCAGCAGCCCGGACCTTCAGCCCTACAATGAGCAGTTCTTC. Translation: CASSPDLQPYNEQFF.

This sequence joins TRBV2 and TRBJ2-2; D gene unclear. Trimming stripped 3 bases from V and 0 bases from J, with 2 bases between. The CDR3 has 13 amino acids. Germline lookup yields CDR1 SNHLY and CDR2 FYNNEI. The CDR3 DNA sequence: TGTGCCAGCAGTGACACGAACACCGGGGAGCTGTTTTTT. Amino acids: CASSDTNTGELFF.

This clonotype was seen repeatedly, ten times or more. The chain uses TRBV12-3 or TRBV12-4 and TRBJ1-1, with TRBD1 matching over 7 bases. The V and J ends lost 3 bases and 1 base, in that order; junction bases with no gene match: 2. This CDR3 has 14 amino acids. This chain's CDR3 is CASSLGQSNTEAFF. In DNA form, the CDR3 reads TGTGCCAGCAGTTTGGGACAGTCGAACACTGAAGCTTTCTTT.

This clonotype was picked up a small number of times. The chain uses TRBV7-3 and TRBJ1-1; tentative D call: TRBD1 (5 bases). CDR1 is SGHTA, CDR2 FQGTGA, per germline. The V end lost 0 bases, the J end lost 5 bases, and 10 bases lay between the germline ends. The CDR3 is 14 residues long. CDR3 loop: CASSLTGVGTEAFF. The CDR3 region has the DNA TGTGCCAGCAGCTTAACGGGGGTGGGAACTGAAGCTTTCTTT.

This clonotype appeared many times. This chain joins TRBV11-2 and TRBJ2-1, with 10 positions matching TRBD2. After removal of 2 bases from V and 7 bases from J, the junction contained 14 bases not matched to a gene. CDR1 SGHAT and CDR2 FQNNGV come from the germline V gene. This CDR3 has 18 residues. In DNA, the CDR3 is TGTGCCAGCAGCTTAATCGATTTGGGAGCGGGGGGGCTAAATGAGCAGTTCTTC. Its translation: CASSLIDLGAGGLNEQFF.

This chain joins TRBV28 and TRBJ2-2, with TRBD1 identical over 7 bases. CDR1 and CDR2 (germline): MDHEN, SYDVKM. V lost 5 bases, J lost 1 base, and 7 bases stayed unmatched. The CDR3 has 16 amino acids. The CDR3, as DNA: TGTGCCAGCAGTCCAATGGGACAGCAGAACACCGGGGAGCTGTTTTTT. This sequence encodes CASSPMGQQNTGELFF.

Ten or more counts support this clonotype. CDR3: CASSTTGAQAFF. The CDR3 nucleotides read TGTGCCAGCAGCACGACAGGGGCGCAAGCTTTCTTT. The rearrangement links TRBV7-2 to TRBJ1-1, with 8 bases aligning to TRBD1. The CDR3 is 12 residues long. CDR1 is SGHTA, CDR2 FQGNSA, per germline. The V gene end was trimmed by 5 bases and the J gene end by 9 bases; junction bases not matched to a gene: 5.

The CDR3 coding sequence is TGTGCCAGCAGTTTCGGACAGGGGGCAGGAGAGACCCAGTACTTC. Translated, it gives CASSFGQGAGETQYF. The rearrangement links TRBV12-3 or TRBV12-4 to TRBJ2-5, with 11 bases fitting TRBD1. This CDR3 spans 15 amino acids. The junction had 4 bases not matched to a gene; V was cut back by 3 bases and J by 4 bases.

The chain uses TRBV6-5 and TRBJ1-2; tentative D call: TRBD1 (5 bases). The germline gives CDR1 MNHEY, CDR2 SVGAGI. V shed 0 bases and J shed 4 bases, with 12 bases lying between them. This CDR3 has 15 amino acids. The CDR3 here is CASSYSGTGVYGYTF. The DNA of the CDR3 is TGTGCCAGCAGTTACTCGGGGACCGGGGTCTATGGCTACACCTTC.

This clonotype was found a few times. CDR3 amino acids: CASGQGADTQYF. The CDR3 DNA sequence: TGTGCCTCCGGACAGGGGGCAGATACGCAGTATTTT. J is TRBJ2-3 and V is TRBV10-3; 10 bases line up with TRBD1. From germline, CDR1 is ENHRY and CDR2 SYGVKD. After removal of 11 bases from V and 4 bases from J, the junction contained 3 bases not matched to a gene. CDR3 length: 12 amino acids.

The sample holds a few counts of this clonotype. The V and J genes are TRBV7-2 and TRBJ2-2; D may be TRBD1 (6 bases). Between the trimmed V and J ends, which lost 5 bases and 4 bases, there was a span of 14 bases. This CDR3 region has 15 residues. CDR1 is SGHTA, CDR2 FQGNSA, per germline. CDR3 DNA: TGTGCCAGCAGCCCTGGTGGGGGCAGCACCGGGGAGCTGTTTTTT. Translated, it gives CASSPGGGSTGELFF.

This clonotype was seen only a few times. The chain combines TRBV20-1 with TRBJ2-3; D not resolved. This CDR3 is 12 amino acids long. Germline CDR1 DFQATT, CDR2 SNEGSKA (reference sequence). Trimming pared 5 bases from V and 0 bases from J, leaving 6 bases between. The CDR3 here is CSALSSTDTQYF. CDR3 coding DNA: TGCAGTGCTCTTAGCAGCACAGATACGCAGTATTTT.

The chain combines TRBV29-1 with TRBJ2-1, with TRBD2 matching over 7 bases. There are 13 residues in the CDR3. Losses at the gene ends were 3 bases for V and 5 bases for J; bases not matched to a gene: 4. Germline lookup yields CDR1 SQVTM and CDR2 ANQGSEA. CDR3 DNA sequence: TGCAGCGTTGATCAAGCGGGACACAATGAGCAGTTCTTC. This gives the protein CSVDQAGHNEQFF.

This clonotype was recorded many times. This sequence joins TRBV10-3 and TRBJ2-2, with D tentatively TRBD1 (7 bases). The CDR3 totals 16 residues. Germline CDR1 and CDR2: ENHRY and SYGVKD. The V and J ends lost 6 bases and 1 base respectively, with 15 bases between them. CDR3 sequence: CAISLGGQRNTGELFF. As DNA, the CDR3 is TGTGCCATCAGCCTCGGGGGACAGCGGAACACCGGGGAGCTGTTTTTT.

V and J are TRBV29-1 and TRBJ1-1; D unresolved. V lost 4 bases, J lost 4 bases, and 10 bases lay in between. CDR1 is SQVTM, CDR2 ANQGSEA, per germline. The CDR3 covers 12 residues. In nucleotides, the CDR3 is TGCAGCGTTGGCTCAGAGGGCACTGAAGCTTTCTTT. Protein: CSVGSEGTEAFF.

This clonotype occurred a few times. The chain recombines TRBV5-1 with TRBJ1-6; D ambiguous. Looked up from germline, CDR1 is SGHRS and CDR2 is YFSETQ. V was trimmed by 6 bases and J by 3 bases, leaving 13 bases between them. This CDR3 is built from 15 residues. The CDR3 sequence: CASTVDGLYNSPLHF. The CDR3 bases are TGCGCCAGCACCGTGGACGGTCTCTATAATTCACCCCTCCACTTT.

The chain links TRBV12-3 or TRBV12-4 to TRBJ1-4, with D possibly TRBD1 on 5 matching bases. The CDR3 sequence is 15 residues long. V was pared by 6 bases and J by 5 bases, with 16 bases between. CDR3 nucleotide sequence: TGTGCCAGCAGGAATACCGGGGCATTCAATGAAAAACTGTTTTTT. It specifies CASRNTGAFNEKLFF.

This clonotype was counted a few times. The chain couples TRBV4-2 to TRBJ2-7; the match to TRBD2 covers 7 bases. This CDR3 has 14 residues. Germline values: CDR1 LGHNA, CDR2 YNFKEQ. V shed 4 bases, J shed 0 bases, and the junction held 3 bases outside the gene matches. CDR3: CASSPAGHSYEQYF. The CDR3 DNA follows: TGTGCCAGCAGCCCAGCGGGGCACTCCTACGAGCAGTACTTC.

This clonotype has only a few counts. The chain recombines TRBV20-1 with TRBJ2-3; D is uncertain. Looked up from germline, CDR1 is DFQATT and CDR2 is SNEGSKA (reference sequence). The V and J ends lost 5 bases and 2 bases respectively, with 11 bases between them. This CDR3 is 13 amino acids long. CDR3 in amino acids: CSAHTDSTDTQYF. The CDR3 nucleotides read TGCAGTGCTCACACGGATTCCACAGATACGCAGTATTTT.

This clonotype was detected only once. This chain connects TRBV28 to TRBJ2-3; tentative D call: TRBD2 (5 bases). Germline V gene sequence: CDR1 MDHEN, CDR2 SYDVKM. The CDR3 runs to 12 residues. With 5 bases removed from V and 5 bases from J, the gap between germline ends came to 8 bases. CDR3 sequence: CASSRDVDTQYF. CDR3 DNA sequence: TGTGCCAGCAGTCGGGATGTAGATACGCAGTATTTT.

The V call is TRBV25-1, the J call TRBJ2-2; the match to TRBD2 covers 7 bases. The CDR3 sequence is 17 residues long. Germline-derived CDR1 and CDR2 are MGHDK and SYGVNS. Trimming took 4 bases from V and 7 from J; bases not matched to a gene: 15. The CDR3 DNA reads as TGTGCCAGCAGTGCAGCGTCGGTACTAGCGACCCTCGGGGAGCTGTTTTTT. This encodes CASSAASVLATLGELFF.

This chain links TRBV20-1 with TRBJ2-3; 7 positions match TRBD2. V gave up 6 bases and J gave up 0 bases; unmatched junction bases: 9. The germline V gene has CDR1 DFQATT and CDR2 SNEGSKA (reference sequence). The CDR3 loop spans 15 amino acids. Here the CDR3 DNA reads TGCAGTGCCATGACTAGCAGAACAAGCACAGATACGCAGTATTTT. This sequence encodes CSAMTSRTSTDTQYF.

This clonotype came up many times. The V gene is TRBV20-1, the J gene TRBJ2-1; D uncertain. Germline values: CDR1 DFQATT, CDR2 SNEGSKA (reference sequence). CDR3 length: 15 amino acids. V was clipped by 0 bases and J by 4 bases, with 13 bases between them. CDR3 amino acids: CSARDRASPYNEQFF. CDR3 sequence (DNA): TGCAGTGCTAGAGATAGGGCGAGCCCGTACAATGAGCAGTTCTTC.

The DNA for the CDR3 is TGTGCCAGCAGCGGACAGGGCTTCGACGGGGAGCTGTTTTTT. Amino acid sequence: CASSGQGFDGELFF. The chain recombines TRBV12-3 or TRBV12-4 with TRBJ2-2, with TRBD1 matching 8 bases. The CDR3 is 14 amino acids. V dropped 6 bases and J dropped 7; count of bases not matched to a gene: 7.

The table lists this clonotype with many counts. This sequence joins TRBV20-1 and TRBJ2-7, with 7 bases fitting TRBD1. The CDR3 runs to 16 residues. Germline CDR1 is DFQATT and CDR2 is SNEGSKA (reference sequence). V shed 6 bases, J shed 0 bases, and the junction held 14 bases outside the gene matches. DNA for the CDR3: TGCAGTGCCCGCCCTACCACAGGGGTCCTCTCCTACGAGCAGTACGTC. Translation gives CSARPTTGVLSYEQYV.